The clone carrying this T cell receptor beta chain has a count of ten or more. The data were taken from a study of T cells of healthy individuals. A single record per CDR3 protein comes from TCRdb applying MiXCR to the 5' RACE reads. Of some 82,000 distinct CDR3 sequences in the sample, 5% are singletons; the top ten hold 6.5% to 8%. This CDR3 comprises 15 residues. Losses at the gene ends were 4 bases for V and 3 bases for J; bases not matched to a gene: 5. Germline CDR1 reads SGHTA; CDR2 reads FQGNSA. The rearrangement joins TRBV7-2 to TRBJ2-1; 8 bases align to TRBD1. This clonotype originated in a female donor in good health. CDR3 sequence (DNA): TGTGCCAGCAGCTCCGACAGGGGATTCTACAATGAGCAGTTCTTC. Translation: CASSSDRGFYNEQFF.